This entry describes one T cell receptor (beta chain). Produced via immunoSEQ multiplex PCR; TCRdb's table is partial and in-frame only. Among over 85,000 clones listed, roughly 89% were seen once. The data derive from a study of T cell changes during pregnancy in multiple sclerosis. This specimen was peripheral blood, taken after pregnancy. The TCR originated in a female donor in good health, enrolled as a control in a pregnancy study.

DNA for the CDR3: TGTGCCAGCGGTGCCTTTCTCTCTGGGGCCAACGTCCTGACTTTC. Translated, it gives CASGAFLSGANVLTF. V and J are TRBV2 and TRBJ2-6; D not resolved. V lost 8 bases, J lost 0 bases, and 11 bases lay in between. The germline V gene encodes CDR1 SNHLY and CDR2 FYNNEI. The CDR3 has 15 amino acids.